This is a list of T cell receptor beta chains from one sample in a study of T cells expressing NK-cell markers. TCRdb reprocessed the 5' RACE reads, with one entry per CDR3 protein and no DNA. Recorded here are about 120,000 distinct CDR3 sequences; the top ten clones represent about 18%. The sample consisted of blood T cells: a sorted CD56 or NKG2C T cell subset, CD4+ or CD8+ T cells, or bulk PBMC T cells (not recorded which). Receptors were obtained from a woman between 18 and 75 years old in good health. The CDR3 runs from the conserved cysteine through the conserved F or W. Fields, in order: J gene, V gene, CDR3 protein.

TRBJ2-7,TRBV6-1,CASTSPLARYEQYF
TRBJ2-3,TRBV20-1,CSAGGTSTDTQYF
TRBJ2-3,TRBV6-2/TRBV6-3,CASSGWDAPDTQYF
TRBJ2-5,TRBV30,CAWSVRTPGGLETQYF
TRBJ2-3,TRBV4-3,CASSQDPSGGPTDTQYF
TRBJ2-3,TRBV9,CASSVVGAGTDTQYF
TRBJ2-3,TRBV6-2/TRBV6-3,CASSPSLHADTQYF
TRBJ2-1,TRBV4-3,CASSLGQGIYNEQFF
TRBJ2-3,TRBV6-5,CASSYYSGTSEDTQYF
TRBJ2-1,TRBV29-1,CSVDSSGSNEQFF
TRBJ1-6,TRBV30,CAWISPPTTSYNSPLHF
TRBJ2-5,TRBV7-9,CASSPPGEETQYF
TRBJ2-5,TRBV29-1,CSVAPPGGQETQYF
TRBJ2-7,TRBV20-1,CSADPGLSYEQYF
TRBJ2-1,TRBV12-3/TRBV12-4,CASSRTSGSNEQFF
TRBJ2-2,TRBV4-3,CASSHSRAGELFF
TRBJ2-7,TRBV11-2,CASSHSRGGGGYLFYEQYF
TRBJ2-7,TRBV15,CATSTPGVSTYEQYF
TRBJ1-5,TRBV6-2/TRBV6-3,CASSGQVSQPQHF
TRBJ2-2,TRBV27,CASSYLADTGELFF
TRBJ1-1,TRBV5-1,CASSLGGSTEAFF
TRBJ2-1,TRBV28,CASSFGQINEQFF
TRBJ2-5,TRBV4-2,CASSQPGPQETQYF
TRBJ2-7,TRBV29-1,CSGTGLGEQYF
TRBJ2-5,TRBV6-5,CASSYVEGGETQYF
TRBJ1-5,TRBV21-1,CASSVRKGGCQPQHF
TRBJ2-1,TRBV27,CASSLVLAGRNEQFF
TRBJ2-5,TRBV4-1,CASSQVRDRQETQYF
TRBJ2-2,TRBV19,CASSFGLGTGELFF
TRBJ2-1,TRBV12-3/TRBV12-4,CASSFPGAGHNEQFF
TRBJ2-1,TRBV6-5,CASSSTGQNPYNDQFF
TRBJ2-2,TRBV29-1,CSVEGETGELFF
TRBJ2-7,TRBV29-1,CSAVTGLSYEQYF
TRBJ2-7,TRBV29-1,CSAMDRSSYEQYF
TRBJ2-3,TRBV27,CASISLLAPDTQYF
TRBJ1-1,TRBV21-1,CAILQGASEAFF
TRBJ2-7,TRBV5-1,CASNHTCGDSYEQYF
TRBJ1-2,TRBV7-2,CASSLDRMGGYTF
TRBJ1-2,TRBV6-2/TRBV6-3,CASSYSVPPLYGYTF
TRBJ1-3,TRBV11-2,CASSLYHNSPSGNTIYF
TRBJ1-1,TRBV7-9,CASSTDRGVGAFF
TRBJ2-2,TRBV28,CASSLGLAAITGELFF
TRBJ2-1,TRBV7-9,CASSQTPEQFF
TRBJ2-1,TRBV30,CAWTLGLPGEQFF